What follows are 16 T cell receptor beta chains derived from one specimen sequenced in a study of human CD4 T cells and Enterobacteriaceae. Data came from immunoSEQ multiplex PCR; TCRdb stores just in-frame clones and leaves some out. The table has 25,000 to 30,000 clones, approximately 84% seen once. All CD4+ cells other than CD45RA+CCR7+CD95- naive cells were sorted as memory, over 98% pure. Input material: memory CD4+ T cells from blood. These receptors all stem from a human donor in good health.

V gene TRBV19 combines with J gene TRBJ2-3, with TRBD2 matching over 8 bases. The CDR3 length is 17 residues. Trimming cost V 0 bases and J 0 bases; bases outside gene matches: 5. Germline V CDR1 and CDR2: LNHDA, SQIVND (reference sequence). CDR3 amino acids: CASSIDGAGASTDTQYF. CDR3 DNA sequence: TGTGCCAGTAGTATAGATGGAGCGGGGGCTAGCACAGATACGCAGTATTTT.

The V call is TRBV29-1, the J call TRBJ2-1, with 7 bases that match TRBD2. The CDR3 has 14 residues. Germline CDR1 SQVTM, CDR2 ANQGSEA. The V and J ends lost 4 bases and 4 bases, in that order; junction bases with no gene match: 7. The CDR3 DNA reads TGCAGCGTTGTAAGGCAGGGAGGGTACAATGAGCAGTTCTTC. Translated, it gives CSVVRQGGYNEQFF.

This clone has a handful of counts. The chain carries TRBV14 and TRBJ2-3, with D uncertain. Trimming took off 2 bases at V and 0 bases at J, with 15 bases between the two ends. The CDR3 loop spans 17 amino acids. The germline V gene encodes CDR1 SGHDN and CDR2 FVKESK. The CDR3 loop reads CASSQIYQRLSTDTQYF. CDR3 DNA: TGTGCCAGCAGCCAAATCTACCAGCGACTTAGCACAGATACGCAGTATTTT. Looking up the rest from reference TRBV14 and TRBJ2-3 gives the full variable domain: EAGVTQFPSHSVIEKGQTVTLRCDPISGHDNLYWYRRVMGKEIKFLLHFVKESKQDESGMPNNRFLAERTGGTYSTLKVQPAELEDSGVYFCASSQIYQRLSTDTQYFGPGTRLTVL.

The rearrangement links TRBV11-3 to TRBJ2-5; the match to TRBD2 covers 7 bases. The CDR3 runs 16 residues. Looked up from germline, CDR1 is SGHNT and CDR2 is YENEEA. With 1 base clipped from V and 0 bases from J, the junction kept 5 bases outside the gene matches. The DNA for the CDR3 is TGTGCCAGCAGCTTAGGGGCTAGCGGATACCAAGAGACCCAGTACTTC. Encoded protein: CASSLGASGYQETQYF.

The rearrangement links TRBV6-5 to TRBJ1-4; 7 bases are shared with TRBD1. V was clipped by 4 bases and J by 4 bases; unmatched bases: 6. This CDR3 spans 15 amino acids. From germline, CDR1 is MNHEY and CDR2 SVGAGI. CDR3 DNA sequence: TGTGCCAGCAGTTCCCGGACAGGAATTAATGAAAAACTGTTTTTT. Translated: CASSSRTGINEKLFF.

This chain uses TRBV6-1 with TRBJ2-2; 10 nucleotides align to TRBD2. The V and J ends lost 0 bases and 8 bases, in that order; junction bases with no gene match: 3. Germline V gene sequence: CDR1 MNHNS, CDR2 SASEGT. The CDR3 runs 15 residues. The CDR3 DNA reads TGTGCCAGCAGTGAAGCGCTTAGCGGGAGGGGGGAGCTGTTTTTT. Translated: CASSEALSGRGELFF.

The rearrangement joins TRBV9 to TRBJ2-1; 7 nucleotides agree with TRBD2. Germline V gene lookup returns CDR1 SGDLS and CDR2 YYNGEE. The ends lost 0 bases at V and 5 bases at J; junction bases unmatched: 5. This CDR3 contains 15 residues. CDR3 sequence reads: CASSVAGGGNNEQFF. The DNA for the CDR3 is TGTGCCAGCAGCGTAGCGGGGGGAGGGAACAATGAGCAGTTCTTC.

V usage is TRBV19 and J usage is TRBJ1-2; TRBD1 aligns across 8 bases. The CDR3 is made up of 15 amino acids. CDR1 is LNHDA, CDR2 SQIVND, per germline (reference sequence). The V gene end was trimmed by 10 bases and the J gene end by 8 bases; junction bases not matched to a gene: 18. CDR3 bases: TGTGCCACCAAGAGACCGGGACAGGATTCGGACGGCTACACCTTC. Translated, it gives CATKRPGQDSDGYTF.

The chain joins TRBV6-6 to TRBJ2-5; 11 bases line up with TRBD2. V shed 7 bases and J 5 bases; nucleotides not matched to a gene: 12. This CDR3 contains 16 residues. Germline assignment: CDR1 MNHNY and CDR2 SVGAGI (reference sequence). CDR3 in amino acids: CASTQTSGAGWETQYF. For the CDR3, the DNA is TGTGCCAGCACTCAGACTAGCGGGGCCGGCTGGGAGACCCAGTACTTC.

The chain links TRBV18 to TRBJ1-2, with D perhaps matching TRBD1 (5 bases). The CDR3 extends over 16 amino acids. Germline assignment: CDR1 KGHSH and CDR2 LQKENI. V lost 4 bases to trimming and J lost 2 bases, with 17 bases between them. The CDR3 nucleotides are TGTGCCAGCTCACTAGACAGAGCTTATCTGAACTATGGCTACACCTTC. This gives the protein CASSLDRAYLNYGYTF.

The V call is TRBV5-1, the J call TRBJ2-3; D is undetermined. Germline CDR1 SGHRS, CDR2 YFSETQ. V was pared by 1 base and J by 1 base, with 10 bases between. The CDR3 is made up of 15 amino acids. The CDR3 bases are TGCGCCAGCAGCTTGTTGGGTATAGGCACAGATACGCAGTATTTT. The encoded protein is CASSLLGIGTDTQYF.

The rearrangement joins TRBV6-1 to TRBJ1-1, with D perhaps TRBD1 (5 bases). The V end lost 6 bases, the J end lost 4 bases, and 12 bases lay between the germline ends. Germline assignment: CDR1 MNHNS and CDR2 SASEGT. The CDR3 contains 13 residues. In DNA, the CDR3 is TGTGCCAGCAGCCGGACGAGGGGCACTGAAGCTTTCTTT. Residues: CASSRTRGTEAFF.

The CDR3 bases are TGTGCCAGCAGCCCAAACAGGGGGCCTAATGAAAAACTGTTTTTT. Translation: CASSPNRGPNEKLFF. The V call is TRBV7-2, the J call TRBJ1-4, with 9 positions matching TRBD1. This CDR3 is 15 amino acids long. The germline gives CDR1 SGHTA, CDR2 FQGNSA. With V trimmed by 5 bases and J by 3 bases, 4 bases remained unmatched.

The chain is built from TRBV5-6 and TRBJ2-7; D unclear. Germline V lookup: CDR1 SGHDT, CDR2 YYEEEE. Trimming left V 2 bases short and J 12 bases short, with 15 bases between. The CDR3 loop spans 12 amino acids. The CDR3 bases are TGTGCCAGCAGCTTACGGCCGGGTGCCTGGTACTTC. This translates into CASSLRPGAWYF.

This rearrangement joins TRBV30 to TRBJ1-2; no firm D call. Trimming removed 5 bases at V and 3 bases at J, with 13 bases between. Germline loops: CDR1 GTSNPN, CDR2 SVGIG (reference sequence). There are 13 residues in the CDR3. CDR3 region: CAWAREFDYGYTF. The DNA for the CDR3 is TGTGCCTGGGCTAGGGAATTCGACTATGGCTACACCTTC.

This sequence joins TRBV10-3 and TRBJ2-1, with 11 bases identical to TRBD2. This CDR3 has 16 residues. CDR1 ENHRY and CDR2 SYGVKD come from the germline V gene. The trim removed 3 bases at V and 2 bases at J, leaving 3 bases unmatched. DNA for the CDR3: TGTGCCATCAGTGATAATAGCGGGAGGGCCTACAATGAGCAGTTCTTC. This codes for CAISDNSGRAYNEQFF.